This record covers a single TCR beta chain. This record comes from a study of CD8+CD57+ T cells in acquired aplastic anemia. Using genomic DNA as the template, TCR beta VDJ and CDR3 profiling was carried out. From the reads, TCRdb called clonotypes with MiXCR, one entry per CDR3 protein. This sample has some 240,000 distinct CDR3 sequences, with roughly 35% found just once. This CDR3 has 14 amino acids. Germline trimming cut 4 bases from V and 4 bases from J; bases unmatched to any gene: 6. Germline CDR1 SGHRS, CDR2 YFSETQ. J is TRBJ2-3 and V is TRBV5-1, with 7 positions matching TRBD2. The material sequenced was sorted CD4+, CD8+, or CD8+CD57+ T cells (not recorded which) from PBMCs. This sequence originates from a human donor in good health, serving as a control. The CDR3 DNA follows: TGCGCCAGCAGCAGGCGGGAGACGGCAGATACGCAGTATTTT. Amino acids: CASSRRETADTQYF. The full variable domain, rest sourced from reference TRBV5-1 and TRBJ2-3, is KAGVTQTPRYLIKTRGQQVTLSCSPISGHRSVSWYQQTPGQGLQFLFEYFSETQRNKGNFPGRFSGRQFSNSRSEMNVSTLELGDSALYLCASSRRETADTQYFGPGTRLTVL.